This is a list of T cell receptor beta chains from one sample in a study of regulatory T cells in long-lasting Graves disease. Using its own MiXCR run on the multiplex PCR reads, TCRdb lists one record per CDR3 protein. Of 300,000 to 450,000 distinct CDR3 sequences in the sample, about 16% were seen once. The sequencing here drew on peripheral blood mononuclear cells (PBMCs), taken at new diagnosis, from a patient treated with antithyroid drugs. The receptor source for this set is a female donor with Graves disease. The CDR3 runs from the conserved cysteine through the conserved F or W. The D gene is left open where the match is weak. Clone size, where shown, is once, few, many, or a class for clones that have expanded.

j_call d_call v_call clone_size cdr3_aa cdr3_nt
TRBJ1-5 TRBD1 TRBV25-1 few CASSEEDRGLGSNQPQHF TGTGCCAGCAGTGAAGAAGACAGGGGGCTCGGGAGCAATCAGCCCCAGCATTTT
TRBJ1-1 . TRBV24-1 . CATSARPGGTEAFF TGTGCCACCAGTGCACGCCCGGGGGGGACTGAAGCTTTCTTT
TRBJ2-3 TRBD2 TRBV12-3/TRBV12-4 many CASSARLAVNTDTQYF TGTGCCAGCAGTGCTAGACTAGCGGTAAACACAGATACGCAGTATTTT
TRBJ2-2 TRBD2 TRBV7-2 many CASSLKLAGVGNGELFF TGTGCCAGCAGCTTGAAGCTAGCGGGAGTCGGAAACGGGGAGCTGTTTTTT
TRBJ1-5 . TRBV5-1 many CASSFGPTGGNQPQHF TGCGCCAGCAGCTTCGGTCCGACAGGCGGCAATCAGCCCCAGCATTTT
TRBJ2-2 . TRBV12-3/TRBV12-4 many CASSLSGGRSGELFF TGTGCCAGCAGTTTATCTGGGGGGCGATCCGGGGAGCTGTTTTTT
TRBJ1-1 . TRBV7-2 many CASSLARAFQPLSGDTEAFF TGTGCCAGCAGCTTAGCACGGGCGTTCCAGCCATTATCTGGGGACACTGAAGCTTTCTTT
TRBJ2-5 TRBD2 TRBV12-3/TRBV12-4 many CASSLFAGVYGTDQETQYF TGTGCCAGCAGTTTATTTGCGGGAGTATACGGTACGGACCAAGAGACCCAGTACTTC
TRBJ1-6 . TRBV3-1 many CASSQDLSSPLHF TGTGCCAGCAGCCAAGATCTGAGTTCACCCCTCCACTTT
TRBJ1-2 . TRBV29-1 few CSVEDPANYGYTF TGCAGCGTTGAAGATCCCGCTAACTATGGCTACACCTTC
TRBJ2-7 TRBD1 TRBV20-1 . CSARGTGDYEQYF TGCAGTGCTAGGGGGACAGGGGACTACGAGCAGTACTTC
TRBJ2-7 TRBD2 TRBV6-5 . CASSSLLTVETSGRAYEQYF TGTGCCAGCAGTTCCCTCCTGACAGTCGAAACTAGCGGGAGGGCCTACGAGCAGTACTTC
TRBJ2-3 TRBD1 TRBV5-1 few CASSFPGQGGDTQYF TGCGCCAGCAGCTTTCCGGGACAGGGTGGAGATACGCAGTATTTT
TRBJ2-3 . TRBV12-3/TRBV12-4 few CASTPGFSTDTQYF TGTGCCAGCACCCCAGGGTTCAGCACAGATACGCAGTATTTT
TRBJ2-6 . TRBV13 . CASLVRGYSGANVLTF TGTGCCAGCCTTGTCAGGGGCTACTCTGGGGCCAACGTCCTGACTTTC
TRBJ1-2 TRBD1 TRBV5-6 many CASSRDSSNYGYTF TGTGCCAGCAGCCGGGACAGCTCTAACTATGGCTACACCTTC
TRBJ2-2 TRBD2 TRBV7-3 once CASSPGGGNTGGLFF TGTGCCAGCAGCCCCGGGGGGGGGAACACCGGGGGGCTGTTTTTT
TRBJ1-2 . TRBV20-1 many CSATPDLSDYGYTF TGCAGTGCCACGCCAGACCTCTCCGACTATGGCTACACCTTC
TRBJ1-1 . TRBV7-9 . CASSWGLEAFF TGTGCCAGCAGCTGGGGACTGGAAGCTTTCTTT
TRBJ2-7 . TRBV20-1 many CSARGGETYEQYF TGCAGTGCTAGAGGGGGGGAGACCTACGAGCAGTACTTC
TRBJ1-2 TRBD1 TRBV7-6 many CASSLEREGAGGYTF TGTGCCAGCAGCTTAGAGAGAGAGGGGGCAGGTGGCTACACCTTC
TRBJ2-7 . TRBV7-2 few CASSHQEGSYEQYF TGTGCCAGCAGCCATCAAGAGGGCTCCTACGAGCAGTACTTC
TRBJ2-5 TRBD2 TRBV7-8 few CASSSGTSGRGPRETQYF TGTGCCAGCAGCTCTGGGACTAGCGGGAGGGGGCCCCGGGAGACCCAGTACTTC
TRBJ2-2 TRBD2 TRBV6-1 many CASTYDGLAVNTGELFF TGTGCCAGCACCTATGACGGACTAGCGGTGAACACCGGGGAGCTGTTTTTT
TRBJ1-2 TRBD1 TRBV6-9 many CASSSTGVGGYTF TGTGCCAGCAGTTCGACAGGGGTTGGTGGCTACACCTTC
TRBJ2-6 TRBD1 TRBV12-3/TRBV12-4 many CARGTAVFSAGASSGANVLTF TGTGCCAGGGGGACAGCAGTTTTTTCCGCAGGGGCCTCCTCTGGGGCCAACGTCCTGACTTTC
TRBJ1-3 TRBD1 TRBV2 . CASSFSTGGSSGNTIYF TGTGCCAGCAGTTTCTCGACAGGGGGCTCCTCTGGAAACACCATATATTTT
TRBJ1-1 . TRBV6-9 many CASSYEGGNTEAFF TGTGCCAGCAGTTACGAGGGTGGAAACACTGAAGCTTTCTTT
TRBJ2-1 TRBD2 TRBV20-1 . CSANFGGAGSNEQFF TGCAGTGCTAATTTCGGGGGGGCCGGGAGTAATGAGCAGTTCTTC
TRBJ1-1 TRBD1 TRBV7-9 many CASIRDRRGEAFF TGTGCCAGCATCAGGGACAGGCGAGGTGAAGCTTTCTTT
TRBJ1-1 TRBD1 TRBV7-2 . CAWSGIRTGNTEAFF TGTGCCTGGAGTGGGATACGGACAGGGAACACTGAAGCTTTCTTT
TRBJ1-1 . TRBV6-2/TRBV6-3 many CASRRPGTENTEAFF TGTGCCAGCCGACGACCTGGGACGGAGAACACTGAAGCTTTCTTT
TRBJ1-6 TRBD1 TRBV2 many CASRSDDRVNSPLHF TGTGCCAGCAGATCCGATGACAGGGTCAATTCACCCCTCCACTTT
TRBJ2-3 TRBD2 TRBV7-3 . CASSSGLAGGPRSVADTQYF TGTGCCAGCAGCTCGGGACTAGCGGGAGGTCCCCGTTCTGTTGCAGATACGCAGTATTTT
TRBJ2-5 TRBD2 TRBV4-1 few CASSQAVSSGGAAQETQYF TGCGCCAGCAGCCAAGCGGTGTCTAGCGGGGGGGCCGCCCAAGAGACCCAGTACTTC
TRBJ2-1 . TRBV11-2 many CASSLGPGSSYNEQFF TGTGCCAGCAGCTTAGGTCCGGGTAGCTCCTACAATGAGCAGTTCTTC
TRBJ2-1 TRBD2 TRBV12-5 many CASGPARTSGYNEQFF TGTGCTAGTGGTCCGGCGAGGACTAGCGGCTACAATGAGCAGTTCTTC
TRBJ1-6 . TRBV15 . CATSRDRDINSPLHF TGTGCCACCAGCAGAGACCGGGACATTAATTCACCCCTCCACTTT
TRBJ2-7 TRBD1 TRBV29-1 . CSVEEGQPYEQYF TGCAGCGTGGAAGAGGGACAGCCCTACGAGCAGTACTTC
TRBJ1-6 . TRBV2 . CAGCLALNSPLHF TGTGCCGGATGTTTGGCCCTCAATTCACCCCTCCACTTT
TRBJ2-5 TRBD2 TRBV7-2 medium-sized CASSLTSGRETQYF TGTGCCAGCAGCTTGACTAGCGGGAGGGAGACCCAGTACTTC
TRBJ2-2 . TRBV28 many CASSLTEFLIQNSTPGELFF TGTGCCAGCAGTTTAACTGAGTTTTTGATACAAAACTCAACACCCGGGGAGCTGTTTTTT